This is a list of T cell receptor beta chains from one sample in a study of metastatic and nonmetastatic thyroid tumors. Using MiXCR, TCRdb reanalyzed the PCR reads. The table records some 15,000 clones, 20% to 25% of them present only once. Material: adjacent normal tissue. Receptor source: a female donor with papillary thyroid cancer or a benign thyroid nodule (not recorded which). Some clones in this sample may be carry-over from other donors' samples. CDR3s include the opening cysteine and the closing phenylalanine or tryptophan.

V	J	length	CDR3
TRBV9	TRBJ2-3	14	CASSPWTTTDTQYF
TRBV4-1	TRBJ2-7	16	CASSQAEGQRIYEQYF
TRBV11-3	TRBJ2-1	13	CASSLMWGDEQFF
TRBV18	TRBJ2-1	13	CASSPRQDNEQFF
TRBV6-1	TRBJ2-7	14	CASSRDRGNHEQYF
TRBV6-1	TRBJ1-6	13	CATTVGWGSPLHF
TRBV27	TRBJ2-1	15	CGSRSGDSSYNVQFF
TRBV11-2	TRBJ2-1	13	CASSSGELGEQFF
TRBV6-1	TRBJ2-3	16	CASSVSSGSPTDTQYF
TRBV6-1	TRBJ2-5	14	CASNVARRGETQYF
TRBV11-3	TRBJ1-3	16	CASSLEFQNSGNTIYF
TRBV30	TRBJ1-5	12	CAWSALHQPQHF
TRBV6-6	TRBJ1-6	17	CASSYLPGQPGGSPLHF
TRBV20-1	TRBJ2-5	14	CSAGTEAAQGTQYF
TRBV10-3	TRBJ2-2	16	CAINGGAGVCTGELFF
TRBV11-2	TRBJ1-2	15	CASRSWGTDVDGYTF
TRBV20-1	TRBJ2-2	19	CSARDLTRAGTADTGELFF
TRBV5-5	TRBJ1-3	13	CASSLGAGNTIYF
TRBV6-6	TRBJ1-1	18	CASSYGLGTGIMNTEAFF
TRBV28	TRBJ1-6	15	CASSFDRDGVSPLHF
TRBV27	TRBJ1-1	14	CASSLGPRGVLAFF
TRBV5-1	TRBJ1-1	15	CASSLESFGTDEAFF
TRBV24-1	TRBJ2-1	14	CATSDLLADNEQFF
TRBV6-1	TRBJ2-1	13	CASSGSGYNEQFF
TRBV28	TRBJ1-5	15	CASSWAGMGNQPQHF
TRBV3-1	TRBJ2-7	15	CASSQVGRSSYEQYF
TRBV6-5	TRBJ1-1	14	CASSSWTANTEAFF
TRBV6-5	TRBJ2-7	17	CASSYSGGSESSYEQYF